This is a list of T cell receptor beta chains from one sample in a study of identical twins. TCRdb re-derived calls from the 5' RACE reads in MiXCR, one entry per CDR3 protein. The data hold fewer than 350,000 distinct CDR3 sequences, with more than 6.5% observed a single time. This sample also belongs to another study, concerning yellow fever vaccine responses in identical twins.

Source material: memory (CD45RO+) T cells sorted from blood. The receptors stem from a woman between 18 and 30 years old in good health. Each CDR3 is given with its conserved first and last residue. The order of the fields is clone size, J gene, V gene, D gene, CDR3 protein, CDR3 DNA. D genes are given only for firm matches. Clone size is given for some rows only: seen once, a few or many times, or a class if the clone is expanded.

>NA|TRBJ2-1|TRBV5-4|NA
CASRPGTGYNEQFF
TGTGCCAGCAGGCCCGGGACTGGTTACAATGAGCAGTTCTTC
>NA|TRBJ2-2|TRBV27|NA
CASSPLGAANTGELFF
TGTGCCAGCAGCCCCTTAGGAGCGGCGAACACCGGGGAGCTGTTTTTT
>many|TRBJ2-5|TRBV27|NA
CASSLGGPTLKQTQYF
TGTGCCAGCAGTTTAGGGGGACCCACCCTGAAACAGACCCAGTACTTC
>many|TRBJ2-7|TRBV20-1|TRBD2
CSASTSGKKGEQYF
TGCAGTGCTTCAACTAGCGGGAAGAAGGGCGAGCAGTACTTC
>few|TRBJ1-2|TRBV6-1|TRBD1
CASSLTGDWGYTF
TGTGCCAGCAGCTTGACAGGGGATTGGGGCTACACCTTC
>many|TRBJ2-7|TRBV20-1|TRBD1
CSASYRGAYEQYF
TGCAGTGCTAGCTACAGGGGAGCCTACGAGCAGTACTTC
>few|TRBJ2-3|TRBV7-3|TRBD2
CASSQFSPDSGLSTDTQYF
TGTGCCAGCAGCCAGTTCTCCCCAGATAGCGGGTTAAGCACAGATACGCAGTATTTT
>many|TRBJ1-1|TRBV20-1|NA
CSASPHEVLNTEAFF
TGCAGTGCTAGCCCCCACGAGGTCCTAAACACTGAAGCTTTCTTT
>few|TRBJ2-3|TRBV27|NA
CAILLGGDTQYF
TGTGCCATCCTCCTCGGTGGCGATACGCAGTATTTT
>many|TRBJ2-1|TRBV15|TRBD2
CATSGTSGSYNEQFF
TGTGCCACCAGTGGGACTAGCGGGAGCTACAATGAGCAGTTCTTC
>few|TRBJ2-3|TRBV3-1|TRBD2
CASSHERGGTTTDTQYF
TGTGCCAGCAGCCATGAGCGGGGGGGGACGACCACAGATACGCAGTATTTT
>many|TRBJ2-1|TRBV12-3/TRBV12-4|NA
CASSLRGDYNEQFF
TGTGCCAGCAGTTTGCGCGGGGACTACAATGAGCAGTTCTTC
>NA|TRBJ1-5|TRBV12-3/TRBV12-4|NA
CASSSITASNQPQHF
TGTGCCAGCAGTTCGATCACAGCCTCTAATCAGCCCCAGCATTTT
>many|TRBJ2-5|TRBV20-1|TRBD1
CSARAGTGEVETQYF
TGCAGTGCTAGAGCCGGGACAGGGGAGGTGGAGACCCAGTACTTC
>many|TRBJ2-2|TRBV7-3|TRBD1
CASSLSRTGGTTGELFF
TGTGCCAGCAGCTTAAGTAGGACAGGGGGCACCACCGGGGAGCTGTTTTTT
>once|TRBJ2-3|TRBV7-9|TRBD2
CASSLGGRARDTQYF
TGTGCCAGCAGCTTAGGCGGGAGGGCCAGAGATACGCAGTATTTT
>NA|TRBJ2-3|TRBV5-1|NA
CASSLRPSRWSTDTQYF
TGCGCCAGCAGCTTGAGGCCTAGCCGGTGGAGCACAGATACGCAGTATTTT
>NA|TRBJ1-2|TRBV18|TRBD1
CASSLAAGGRDGYTF
TGTGCCAGCTCGCTGGCCGCAGGGGGAAGAGATGGCTACACCTTC
>few|TRBJ2-2|TRBV7-8|TRBD2
CASSRLLAGTNTGELFF
TGTGCCAGCAGCCGCTTGCTAGCGGGGACCAACACCGGGGAGCTGTTTTTT
>many|TRBJ1-1|TRBV5-1|NA
CASKPRIQGTEAFF
TGCGCCAGCAAACCAAGGATTCAGGGTACTGAAGCTTTCTTT
>NA|TRBJ2-1|TRBV3-1|NA
CASKSVGLTNEQFF
TGTGCCAGTAAGAGTGTGGGGCTCACCAATGAGCAGTTCTTC
>NA|TRBJ2-1|TRBV3-1|NA
CASSQDTGRDYNEQFF
TGTGCCAGCAGCCAAGATACAGGGCGGGATTACAATGAGCAGTTCTTC
>few|TRBJ2-5|TRBV7-8|NA
CASSLDLREQETQYF
TGTGCCAGCAGCTTAGATTTGCGGGAACAAGAGACCCAGTACTTC
>NA|TRBJ2-1|TRBV5-1|TRBD2
CASSKPSGGDDEQFF
TGCGCCAGCAGCAAGCCTAGCGGGGGGGATGATGAGCAGTTCTTC
>many|TRBJ2-1|TRBV10-3|TRBD1
CAISGQGGSLSYNEQFF
TGTGCCATCTCCGGACAGGGTGGATCTTTATCCTACAATGAGCAGTTCTTC
>many|TRBJ1-2|TRBV12-3/TRBV12-4|NA
CASSLGAVGSVLTPSYGYTF
TGTGCCAGCAGTTTAGGTGCGGTCGGTTCCGTCCTCACTCCTAGCTATGGCTACACCTTC
>NA|TRBJ2-7|TRBV7-9|TRBD2
CALGGLAGKRQVGEQYF
TGTGCCCTGGGGGGACTAGCGGGAAAGAGGCAAGTCGGCGAGCAGTACTTC
>few|TRBJ1-5|TRBV20-1|NA
CSALSYERNQPQHF
TGCAGTGCTCTCAGCTACGAGCGGAATCAGCCCCAGCATTTT
>few|TRBJ1-1|TRBV2|NA
CASTGLEDTEAFF
TGTGCCAGCACAGGGCTCGAGGACACTGAAGCTTTCTTT
>few|TRBJ2-1|TRBV11-2|NA
CASSSPGNNEQFF
TGTGCCAGCAGCTCTCCGGGAAACAATGAGCAGTTCTTC
>NA|TRBJ2-3|TRBV20-1|TRBD1
CSARYPGTALYTDTQYF
TGCAGTGCTAGATATCCCGGGACAGCTCTATACACAGATACGCAGTATTTT
>NA|TRBJ1-6|TRBV28|NA
CASSLGAGKPYNSPLHF
TGTGCCAGCAGTTTAGGGGCAGGGAAACCCTATAATTCACCCCTCCACTTT
>many|TRBJ2-3|TRBV24-1|NA
CATSQMERTDTQYF
TGTGCCACCAGTCAAATGGAACGCACAGATACGCAGTATTTT
>few|TRBJ2-5|TRBV2|TRBD2
CASRGTSGPRTQYF
TGTGCCAGCAGAGGGACTAGCGGACCGAGGACCCAGTACTTC
>few|TRBJ2-1|TRBV20-1|NA
CSASRGFEQFF
TGCAGTGCTAGTCGGGGCTTTGAGCAGTTCTTC
>few|TRBJ2-5|TRBV11-2|TRBD2
CASSFTGGPGETQYF
TGTGCCAGCAGCTTCACGGGGGGGCCAGGGGAGACCCAGTACTTC
>few|TRBJ2-1|TRBV12-3/TRBV12-4|NA
CASSPAGSRAPYNEQFF
TGTGCCAGCAGTCCGGCCGGGAGTAGGGCGCCCTACAATGAGCAGTTCTTC
>few|TRBJ2-1|TRBV29-1|TRBD2
CSAVLAGAGNEQFF
TGCAGCGCAGTACTAGCGGGGGCGGGCAATGAGCAGTTCTTC
>NA|TRBJ2-1|TRBV2|TRBD2
CASRPTSGSSYNEQFF
TGTGCCAGCAGACCGACTAGCGGATCGTCCTACAATGAGCAGTTCTTC
>many|TRBJ2-7|TRBV24-1|TRBD2
CATSGPGLAGGDEQYF
TGTGCCACCAGTGGCCCCGGACTAGCGGGAGGTGACGAGCAGTACTTC
>NA|TRBJ1-6|TRBV5-8|NA
CASSPLALHF
TGTGCCAGCAGCCCTCTAGCCCTCCACTTT
>NA|TRBJ2-3|TRBV12-3/TRBV12-4|NA
CASSGWVVGTDTQYF
TGTGCCAGCAGTGGTTGGGTTGTAGGCACAGATACGCAGTATTTT
>many|TRBJ2-3|TRBV12-3/TRBV12-4|NA
CASSLWGADTQYF
TGTGCCAGCAGTTTATGGGGGGCAGATACGCAGTATTTT
>NA|TRBJ2-3|TRBV15|NA
CATSRGLYGDTQYF
TGTGCCACCAGCAGAGGCCTCTATGGAGATACGCAGTATTTT
>many|TRBJ2-7|TRBV6-2/TRBV6-3|TRBD2
CASARPGTNSYEQYF
TGTGCCAGCGCCCGACCAGGGACTAACTCCTACGAGCAGTACTTC